The clone carrying this T cell receptor beta chain was seen ten or more times. Trimming cost V 4 bases and J 3 bases; bases outside gene matches: 4. CDR3 length: 15 amino acids. The data derive from a study of T cells after yellow fever vaccination. TCRdb used MiXCR to reprocess the 5' RACE reads, holding one entry per CDR3 protein. The sample records under 150,000 distinct CDR3 sequences, less than 9.5% being singletons. This TCR was recovered from a man aged 30-40 years who received the YFV17D yellow fever vaccine. The sample here was CD4+ T cells sorted from PBMCs, taken 5 days after the yellow fever booster vaccination. The rearrangement uses TRBV12-3 or TRBV12-4 and TRBJ2-1, with 9 bases fitting TRBD1. CDR3 coding DNA: TGTGCCAGCAGTTGGGGGGACAGGGACTACAATGAGCAGTTCTTC. Its translation: CASSWGDRDYNEQFF.